This T cell receptor (beta chain) emerged from a study of blood T cells in healthy people across ages. A second roughly 6 to 12 cycle PCR used barcoded and J-beta primers. MiXCR, run by TCRdb on the 5' RACE reads, gives a single entry per CDR3 protein. The sample includes about 900,000 distinct CDR3 sequences, about 62% of them seen just once. Germline V gene data show CDR1 as LGHDT and CDR2 as YNNKEL (reference sequence). The CDR3 totals 14 residues. Trimming at V came to 4 bases and at J to 3 bases, leaving 6 bases not matched to a gene. The material sequenced was blood. The receptor was derived from a man younger than 40 in good health. This chain joins TRBV3-1 and TRBJ2-7; 7 bases fit TRBD1. The CDR3 coding sequence is TGTGCCAGCAGCCGGGGACAGTTCAACTACGAGCAGTACTTC. Its translation: CASSRGQFNYEQYF.